This T cell receptor (beta chain) derives from a study of T cells after somatic rescue of genetic block. Trimming pared 0 bases from V and 8 bases from J, leaving 10 bases between. The CDR3 loop spans 13 amino acids. Per germline, CDR1 SGHTA and CDR2 FQGTGA. The assay was immunoSEQ multiplex PCR, and TCRdb's table has in-frame clones only and misses some. Of 45,000 to 55,000 clones in the sample, more than 90% were seen once. This clone was picked up a small number of times. The V and J genes are TRBV7-3 and TRBJ1-2, with D possibly matching TRBD1 (5 bases). The sequencing input was peripheral blood mononuclear cells (PBMCs). The receptor was isolated from a child under three years old. In nucleotides, the CDR3 is TGTGCCAGCAGCTTAACAGGGGAGGAGGGCTACACCTTC. Residues: CASSLTGEEGYTF.